This T cell receptor (beta chain) emerged from a study of control samples from healthy donors and cancer patients (dated by TCRdb to 2018 to 2021). The library relied on the immunoSEQ multiplex PCR assay. TCRdb carries this immuneACCESS record with in-frame sequences only. Its versions omit some clonotypes, under half of them owing to an unresolved V gene in the studies checked, with the rest unexplained. The sample has about 77,000 clones on record, over 80% of them singletons. The ten top clones hold almost 6% of the sample. V is reduced by 0 bases and J by 0 bases, leaving a spacing of 7 bases between them. The CDR3 measures 15 amino acids from cysteine to phenylalanine. Only CDR3 DNA is held: 45 bases, read in frame from base 1. The germline V gene specifies SGHTS as CDR1 and YDEGEE as CDR2. Comment on this clone: It lacks a known antigen. Base qualities are not recorded, but no much larger clone differs from it by a single base.

The sample comprised blood. The sequence derives from a woman between 55 and 75 years old in good health. The sequence is built from TRBV5-8 and TRBJ1-3; too little of a D gene remains to name it. The bases read TGTGCCAGCAGCTTGGGTTTGTCCTCTGGAAACACCATATATTTT. The resulting protein is CASSLGLSSGNTIYF.